This T cell receptor beta chain was documented in a study of blood T cell repertoires in COVID-19. Whole-study context: The United States, Italy and Spain were the sources of the acute and convalescent COVID-19 samples.

In the original analysis: How many nucleated cells were present was estimated from reference gene primer amplification. The protocol was immunoSEQ multiplex PCR, while the TCRdb copy is restricted to in-frame clones and leaves out a portion. From that table come the V and J calls and clone size; the DNA was used to work out D and trimming. This table holds around 150,000 clones, approximately 80% found once. This CDR3 is 13 amino acids long. Germline V CDR1 and CDR2: MNHEY, SVGEGT. Trimming removed 4 bases from V and 1 base from J, with 7 bases in between. V gene TRBV6-2 or TRBV6-3 combines with J gene TRBJ1-1; D is unresolved. Material for sequencing was peripheral blood. The sequence was collected from a man in his 60s who had recovered from COVID-19. The CDR3 bases are TGTGCCAGCAGTTTACTTAGGAACACTGAAGCTTTCTTT. Translated, it gives CASSLLRNTEAFF.